One sample yielded the 7 T cell receptor beta chains listed below, sequenced in a study of OX40 agonist ivuxolimab in advanced cancers. Using immunoSEQ multiplex PCR, the repertoire was profiled, and TCRdb retains in-frame clones only, with some absent. The sample carries tens of thousands of clones, about four fifths recorded once. This specimen was CD4+ or CD8+ T cells sorted from blood, taken in a trial of the OX40 agonist ivuxolimab. The source of these receptors is an adult with an advanced solid tumor such as melanoma, head and neck, liver or kidney cancer.

This chain uses TRBV11-2 with TRBJ2-1, with D possibly being TRBD2 (6 bases). Trimming pared 4 bases from V and 0 bases from J, leaving 13 bases between. This CDR3 spans 16 amino acids. The germline gives CDR1 SGHAT, CDR2 FQNNGV. The CDR3 nucleotides are TGTGCCAGCAGCTCCTGGGACTCCAGCTCCTACAATGAGCAGTTCTTC. It is translated as CASSSWDSSSYNEQFF.

V is TRBV18 and J is TRBJ1-2; TRBD1 matches at 7 bases. CDR3 length equals 15 residues. CDR1 is KGHSH and CDR2 is LQKENI in the germline V gene. Trimming at V came to 3 bases and at J to 4 bases, leaving 8 bases not matched to a gene. Here the CDR3 reads CASSPLDRVGYGYTF. The CDR3 region has the DNA TGTGCCAGCTCACCTCTAGACAGGGTTGGCTATGGCTACACCTTC.

The CDR3, as DNA: TGCGCCAGCAGCCAAGATGGAGGGGGCACCGGGGAGCTGTTTTTT. This encodes CASSQDGGGTGELFF. The chain is built from TRBV4-1 and TRBJ2-2; D is perhaps TRBD1 or TRBD2 (6 bases each). This CDR3 spans 15 amino acids. The ends were cut back, 0 bases at V and 4 bases at J, with 9 bases in the middle. CDR1 and CDR2 from the germline V gene are MGHRA and YSYEKL.

The chain joins TRBV14 to TRBJ2-1, with 8 positions matching TRBD2. The length of the CDR3 is 16 residues. V lost 0 bases to trimming and J lost 4 bases; unmatched junction nucleotides: 5. Per germline, CDR1 SGHDN and CDR2 FVKESK. DNA of the CDR3: TGTGCCAGCAGCCAAGACTGGCGGGGGGCGTACAATGAGCAGTTCTTC. Translation: CASSQDWRGAYNEQFF. The variable domain in full, with the rest retrieved from reference TRBV14 and TRBJ2-1, is EAGVTQFPSHSVIEKGQTVTLRCDPISGHDNLYWYRRVMGKEIKFLLHFVKESKQDESGMPNNRFLAERTGGTYSTLKVQPAELEDSGVYFCASSQDWRGAYNEQFFGPGTRLTVL.

This chain uses TRBV6-5 with TRBJ2-5; D gene uncertain. Germline V gene sequence: CDR1 MNHEY, CDR2 SVGAGI. V gave up 1 base and J gave up 1 base, with 7 bases separating them. The CDR3 spans 14 residues. CDR3 loop: CASSYFLAQETQYF. Here the CDR3 DNA reads TGTGCCAGCAGTTACTTCTTAGCCCAAGAGACCCAGTACTTC.

The chain couples TRBV4-2 to TRBJ2-5, with D unresolved. Trimming took 3 bases from V and 5 from J, leaving 13 bases between them. The CDR3 runs 14 residues. The germline V gene has CDR1 LGHNA and CDR2 YNFKEQ. The CDR3 is CASSQNILPETQYF. Written as DNA, the CDR3 is TGTGCCAGCAGCCAGAACATCCTCCCCGAGACCCAGTACTTC.

The chain employs TRBV4-1 and TRBJ1-2; perhaps TRBD1 as D (6 bases). The germline V gene encodes CDR1 MGHRA and CDR2 YSYEKL. The CDR3 extends over 16 amino acids. The V gene lost 1 base and the J gene lost 8 bases, with 20 bases spanning the gap. The CDR3 nucleotides read TGCGCCAGCAGCCAAGCGTACGGGACAATCTACGGGGGCTACACCTTC. Translated, it gives CASSQAYGTIYGGYTF.